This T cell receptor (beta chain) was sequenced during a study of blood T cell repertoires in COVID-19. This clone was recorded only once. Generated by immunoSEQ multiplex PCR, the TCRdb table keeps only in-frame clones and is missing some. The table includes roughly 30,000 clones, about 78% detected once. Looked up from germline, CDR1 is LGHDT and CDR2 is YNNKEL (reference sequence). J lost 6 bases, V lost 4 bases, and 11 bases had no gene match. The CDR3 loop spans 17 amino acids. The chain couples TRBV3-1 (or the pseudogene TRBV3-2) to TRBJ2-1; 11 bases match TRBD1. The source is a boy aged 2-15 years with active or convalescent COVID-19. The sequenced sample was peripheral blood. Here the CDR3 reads CASSLLGQGARTNEQFF. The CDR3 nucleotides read TGTGCCAGCAGCCTCCTTGGACAGGGGGCAAGGACCAATGAGCAGTTCTTC.